This T cell receptor beta chain is from a study of graft-versus-host responses after intestinal transplantation. About the study: Every recipient had anti-thymocyte globulin induction and around three years of tacrolimus plus steroids. The study's findings and limits: Allografts of patients with graft-donor T cell macrochimerism showed high graft-versus-host to host-versus-graft clone ratios.

Method: immunoSEQ multiplex PCR; TCRdb's copy keeps in-frame clones and lacks some. The sample yields about 20,000 clones, approximately 45% seen once. There were about 200,000 CFSE-labeled responder cells plated together with about 200,000 irradiated, violet-dye-labeled stimulator cells. The CDR3 has 12 amino acids. V lost 5 bases and J lost 7, with 11 bases in between. In germline, CDR1 is SGHTA, CDR2 FQGNSA. The sequence was collected from a human patient who received an intestinal transplant. The specimen comprised alloreactive CD4+ T cells from a mixed lymphocyte reaction culture, sampled before intestinal transplant. Subset meaning: CFSE-low proliferating T cells sorted from approximately six-day pre-transplant mixed lymphocyte reaction (GvH or HvG direction). V is TRBV7-2 and J is TRBJ2-5, with D perhaps TRBD2 (6 bases). CDR3 sequence reads: CASSPGSGTQYF. The CDR3 coding sequence is TGTGCCAGCAGCCCCGGGAGTGGGACCCAGTACTTC.